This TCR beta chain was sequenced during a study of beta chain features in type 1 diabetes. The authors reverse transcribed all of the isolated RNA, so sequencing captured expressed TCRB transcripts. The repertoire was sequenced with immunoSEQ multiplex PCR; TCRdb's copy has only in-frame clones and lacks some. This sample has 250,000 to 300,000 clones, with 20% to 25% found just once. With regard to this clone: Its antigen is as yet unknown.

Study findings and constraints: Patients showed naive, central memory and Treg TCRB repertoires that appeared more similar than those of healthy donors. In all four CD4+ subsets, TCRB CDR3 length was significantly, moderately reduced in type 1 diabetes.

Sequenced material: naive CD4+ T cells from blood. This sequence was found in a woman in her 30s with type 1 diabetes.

CDR3 nucleotide sequence: TGTGCCAGCACCCGAGGGGGTGGGGTCTACGAGCAGTACTTC. Protein: CASTRGGGVYEQYF. The chain links TRBV6-5 to TRBJ2-7; D is perhaps TRBD1 (6 bases). The CDR3 loop spans 14 amino acids. Trimming pared 7 bases from V and 3 bases from J, leaving 16 bases between. CDR1 is MNHEY, CDR2 SVGAGI, per germline.